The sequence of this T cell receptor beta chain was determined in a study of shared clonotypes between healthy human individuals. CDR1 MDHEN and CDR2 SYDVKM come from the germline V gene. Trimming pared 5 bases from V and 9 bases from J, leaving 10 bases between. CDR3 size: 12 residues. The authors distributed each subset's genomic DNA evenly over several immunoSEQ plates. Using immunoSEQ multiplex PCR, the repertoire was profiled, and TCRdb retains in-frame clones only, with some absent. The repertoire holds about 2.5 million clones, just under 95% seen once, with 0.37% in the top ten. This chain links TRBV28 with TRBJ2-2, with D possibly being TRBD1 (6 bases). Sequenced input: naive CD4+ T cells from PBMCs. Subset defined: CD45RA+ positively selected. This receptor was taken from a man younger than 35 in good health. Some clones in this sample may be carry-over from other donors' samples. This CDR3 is CASSTGYRELFF. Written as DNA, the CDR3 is TGTGCCAGCAGTACAGGGTACCGGGAGCTGTTTTTT.